The 15 T cell receptor beta chains presented below share a single source sample, sequenced in a study of blood T cell repertoires in COVID-19. Libraries were prepared by immunoSEQ multiplex PCR; TCRdb keeps only in-frame clonotypes and omits some of them. The data hold about 88,000 clones, with approximately 90% observed a single time. The source material was peripheral blood. These receptors were taken from a male donor with acute or convalescent COVID-19.

The rearrangement joins TRBV5-5 to TRBJ2-3, with D possibly being TRBD2 (6 bases). V was clipped by 4 bases and J by 5 bases, with 26 bases between them. Germline V gene sequence: CDR1 SGHKS, CDR2 YYEKEE (reference sequence). The CDR3 extends over 18 amino acids. For the CDR3, the DNA is TGTGCCAGCAGCCCCAGACCCCTGACTAGGTCATCGAGAGATACGCAGTATTTT. Translating it yields CASSPRPLTRSSRDTQYF.

The V gene is TRBV28, the J gene TRBJ1-1; 7 bases are shared with TRBD1. The CDR3 contains 17 residues. Germline V gene data show CDR1 as MDHEN and CDR2 as SYDVKM. V lost 4 bases and J lost 3; bases outside the gene matches: 14. Here the CDR3 DNA reads TGTGCCAGCAGTTCGGGACAGACAGGGAGGTGGGACACTGAAGCTTTCTTT. Protein sequence: CASSSGQTGRWDTEAFF. Variable domain in full (rest from reference TRBV28 and TRBJ1-1): DVKVTQSSRYLVKRTGEKVFLECVQDMDHENMFWYRQDPGLGLRLIYFSYDVKMKEKGDIPEGYSVSREKKERFSLILESASTNQTSMYLCASSSGQTGRWDTEAFFGQGTRLTVV.

Written as DNA, the CDR3 is TGCGCCAGCAGCTTGGGGGCACAGGGATCGGAGACCCAGTACTTC. It yields the protein CASSLGAQGSETQYF. The V and J genes are TRBV5-1 and TRBJ2-5; TRBD1 might be the D (6 bases). V was pared by 0 bases and J by 5 bases, with 14 bases between. CDR3 length: 15 residues. Looked up from germline, CDR1 is SGHRS and CDR2 is YFSETQ. Supplemented by reference TRBV5-1 and TRBJ2-5, the full variable domain reads KAGVTQTPRYLIKTRGQQVTLSCSPISGHRSVSWYQQTPGQGLQFLFEYFSETQRNKGNFPGRFSGRQFSNSRSEMNVSTLELGDSALYLCASSLGAQGSETQYFGPGTRLLVL.

This clone has a single count. The chain has TRBV3-1 (or the pseudogene TRBV3-2) and TRBJ1-1, with D possibly matching TRBD1 (6 bases). Trimming cost V 4 bases and J 11 bases, with 20 bases left between them. The length of the CDR3 is 14 residues. The germline V gene has CDR1 LGHDT and CDR2 YNNKEL (reference sequence). The CDR3, as DNA: TGTGCCAGCAGCCCAAGAGGGGAAACAGGGTGGGCTTTCTTT. Translation gives CASSPRGETGWAFF.

The J gene is TRBJ1-2, the V gene TRBV6-5, with TRBD1 identical over 9 bases. Trimming at V came to 5 bases and at J to 1 base, leaving 5 bases not matched to a gene. The CDR3 extends over 15 amino acids. CDR1 is MNHEY, CDR2 SVGAGI, per germline. The CDR3 spells CASSNLGQGNYGYTF. For the CDR3, the DNA is TGTGCCAGCAGTAACCTGGGACAGGGTAACTATGGCTACACCTTC.

The chain uses TRBV18 and TRBJ1-6; the D is unclear. Between the trimmed V and J ends, which lost 4 bases and 4 bases, there was a span of 14 bases. Germline values: CDR1 KGHSH, CDR2 LQKENI. The CDR3 is 16 amino acids. CDR3 sequence (DNA): TGTGCCAGCTCACTGAGTACTGATATATATAATTCACCCCTCCACTTT. Its translation is CASSLSTDIYNSPLHF.

The rearrangement uses TRBV18 and TRBJ1-1; D perhaps matches TRBD1 (6 bases). V was clipped by 8 bases and J by 1 base, with 20 bases between them. This CDR3 region has 16 residues. The germline V gene encodes CDR1 KGHSH and CDR2 LQKENI. CDR3 nucleotides: TGTGCCAGCACCGCCGCGGGGGCAAAGGGGAACACTGAAGCTTTCTTT. Translation gives CASTAAGAKGNTEAFF.

The CDR3 sequence: CASSSRQRGNTIYF. CDR3 sequence (DNA): TGTGCCAGCAGTTCGCGGCAGCGTGGAAACACCATATATTTT. J is TRBJ1-3 and V is TRBV6-2 or TRBV6-3; no firm D call. CDR1 is MNHEY, CDR2 SVGEGT, per germline. The CDR3 runs 14 residues. Trimming cost V 4 bases and J 3 bases, with 10 bases left between them.

The rearrangement uses TRBV12-3 or TRBV12-4 and TRBJ1-1; unclear D gene. This CDR3 is 12 amino acids long. Between the trimmed V and J ends, which lost 8 bases and 1 base, there was a span of 8 bases. In DNA, the CDR3 is TGTGCCAGCCGTAAGCCGAACACTGAAGCTTTCTTT. Protein: CASRKPNTEAFF.

The J gene is TRBJ2-1, the V gene TRBV19; D unresolved. This CDR3 comprises 16 residues. Trimming removed 6 bases at V and 0 bases at J, with 15 bases between. Looked up from germline, CDR1 is LNHDA and CDR2 is SQIVND (reference sequence). CDR3 residues: CASSHNSPSSYNEQFF. CDR3 bases: TGTGCCAGTAGCCACAACAGTCCCTCCTCCTACAATGAGCAGTTCTTC.

The chain employs TRBV7-9 and TRBJ2-2; TRBD1 matches at 10 bases. Germline V gene lookup returns CDR1 SEHNR and CDR2 FQNEAQ (reference sequence). The CDR3 totals 19 residues. V lost 5 bases and J lost 1; bases outside the gene matches: 13. For the CDR3, the DNA is TGTGCCAGCAGCCCCACCCCCCGGGACAGGGGCGTGAACACCGGGGAGCTGTTTTTT. It encodes CASSPTPRDRGVNTGELFF.

The J gene is TRBJ1-5, the V gene TRBV5-5; TRBD1 aligns across 9 bases. V was clipped by 4 bases and J by 1 base; unmatched bases: 3. Germline CDR1 reads SGHKS; CDR2 reads YYEKEE (reference sequence). The CDR3 is 15 residues long. Here the CDR3 reads CASSRQGGSNQPQHF. CDR3 nucleotides: TGTGCCAGCAGCCGACAGGGGGGGAGCAATCAGCCCCAGCATTTT.

This clone was found once. The V call is TRBV6-1, the J call TRBJ1-4; D not resolved. Between the trimmed V and J ends, which lost 2 bases and 3 bases, there was a span of 10 bases. Germline CDR1 reads MNHNS; CDR2 reads SASEGT. This CDR3 contains 15 residues. The CDR3 DNA follows: TGTGCCAGCAGTGAACAGTACGGAGCTAATGAAAAACTGTTTTTT. It translates to CASSEQYGANEKLFF.

This clone was counted a single time. This chain links TRBV6-5 with TRBJ1-4; 7 nucleotides line up with TRBD1. From germline, CDR1 is MNHEY and CDR2 SVGAGI. The CDR3 length is 16 residues. Trimming took 4 bases from V and 8 from J; bases not matched to a gene: 13. The CDR3 region has the DNA TGTGCCAGCAGTTCCGGAAAACAGGGGTTTGGGGAAAAACTGTTTTTT. Protein sequence: CASSSGKQGFGEKLFF.

This clone was detected only a few times. This chain connects TRBV27 to TRBJ1-6; 7 bases are a match to TRBD1. V trimming: 4 bases; J trimming: 8 bases; junction bases outside the gene matches: 14. The CDR3 length is 17 residues. Per germline, CDR1 MNHEY and CDR2 SMNVEV (reference sequence). CDR3 in DNA: TGTGCCAGCAGTTACTTTGGCCCGACAGGGATGGATTCACCCCTCCACTTT. This codes for CASSYFGPTGMDSPLHF.